A selection of T cell receptor beta chains follows, all from one sample in a study of blood T cell repertoires in COVID-19. The repertoire was sequenced with immunoSEQ multiplex PCR; TCRdb's copy has only in-frame clones and lacks some. Seen here are about 200,000 clones, approximately 86% observed once, and the top ten hold approximately 23%. Material: PBMCs or T cells enriched from blood (not recorded which). These receptors were collected from a woman aged 40 to 50 in a cohort exposed to, infected with or recovered from COVID-19 (not recorded which). Each CDR3 is given with its conserved first and last residue. D genes are given only for firm matches. Rows may omit the clone size; those that give it use once, few, many or a size class.

v_gene	abundance	d_gene	j_gene	CDR3aa	CDR3nt
TRBV7-2	.	TRBD2	TRBJ2-3	CASSYTSGIARRTDTQYF	TGTGCCAGCAGCTACACTAGCGGGATAGCCCGTCGCACAGATACGCAGTATTTT
TRBV7-9	.	TRBD1	TRBJ1-2	CASSSPTGRYGYTF	TGTGCCAGCAGCTCACCGACAGGGCGGTATGGCTACACCTTC
TRBV14	.	TRBD2	TRBJ2-1	CASSQDLRAGAYNEQFF	TGTGCCAGCAGCCAAGATCTCCGAGCGGGGGCATACAATGAGCAGTTCTTC
TRBV12-3/TRBV12-4	many	.	TRBJ1-1	CASSLGLQTEAFF	TGTGCCAGCAGTTTGGGACTCCAGACTGAAGCTTTCTTT
TRBV11-2	.	TRBD1	TRBJ2-1	CASSSDRGNYEQFF	TGTGCCAGCAGCTCTGACAGGGGGAACTATGAGCAGTTCTTC
TRBV27	.	TRBD2	TRBJ2-5	CASSLYSLAGFQETQYF	TGTGCCAGCAGTTTATATTCTCTAGCGGGGTTCCAAGAGACCCAGTACTTC
TRBV27	few	.	TRBJ2-2	CASSFTKHGELFF	TGTGCCAGCAGTTTTACAAAACACGGGGAGCTGTTTTTT
TRBV30	.	.	TRBJ1-6	CAWTGSSYNSPLHF	TGTGCCTGGACCGGGAGCTCCTATAATTCACCCCTCCACTTT
TRBV5-3	.	.	TRBJ2-7	CARSLALCLYEQYF	TGTGCCAGAAGCTTGGCACTATGCCTCTACGAGCAGTACTTC
TRBV7-9	.	TRBD1	TRBJ1-1	CASSRRGESTEAFF	TGTGCCAGCAGCCGCAGGGGGGAGAGCACTGAAGCTTTCTTT
TRBV27	once	.	TRBJ2-1	CASSLDREGNEQFF	TGTGCCAGCAGTTTGGACAGGGAGGGCAATGAGCAGTTCTTC
TRBV5-4	.	TRBD2	TRBJ2-3	CASSLNGGVSTDTQYF	TGTGCCAGCAGCCTAAACGGGGGGGTAAGCACAGATACGCAGTATTTT
TRBV6-6	few	TRBD1	TRBJ2-1	CASSPGTGTEQFF	TGTGCCAGCAGTCCCGGGACAGGGACTGAGCAGTTCTTC
TRBV10-3	.	.	TRBJ2-3	CAISGGSGDTQYF	TGTGCCATCAGTGGCGGGTCTGGAGATACGCAGTATTTT
TRBV9	.	TRBD1	TRBJ1-3	CASSVGGQGISGNTIYF	TGTGCCAGCAGCGTAGGAGGACAGGGGATCTCTGGAAACACCATATATTTT
TRBV28	.	.	TRBJ1-1	CASSFWGEGYGAFF	TGTGCCAGCAGTTTTTGGGGGGAGGGGTACGGAGCTTTCTTT
TRBV10-3	.	.	TRBJ1-3	CAIRDTDSGNTIYF	TGTGCCATCAGGGACACCGACTCTGGAAACACCATATATTTT
TRBV19	once	.	TRBJ1-1	CASSIGSGRATEAFF	TGTGCCAGTAGTATAGGGTCAGGGAGGGCCACTGAAGCTTTCTTT
TRBV18	.	TRBD1	TRBJ1-1	CASSPSGTDTEAFF	TGTGCCAGCTCACCATCCGGGACAGACACTGAAGCTTTCTTT
TRBV5-4	.	.	TRBJ2-3	CASSLVTFNTDTQYF	TGTGCCAGCAGCTTGGTGACTTTTAACACAGATACGCAGTATTTT
TRBV28	.	TRBD1	TRBJ2-7	CASSPWQGAGEQYF	TGTGCCAGCAGTCCTTGGCAGGGGGCAGGGGAGCAGTACTTC
TRBV5-1	.	.	TRBJ1-3	CASSSGVSDTIYF	TGCGCCAGCAGCTCCGGAGTAAGCGACACCATATATTTT
TRBV15	.	.	TRBJ2-1	CATSRDIAGNNEQFF	TGTGCCACCAGCAGAGATATTGCAGGGAACAATGAGCAGTTCTTC
TRBV4-1	many	TRBD2	TRBJ2-2	CASSPITSGRNTGELFF	TGCGCCAGCAGCCCCATAACTAGCGGGAGAAACACCGGGGAGCTGTTTTTT
TRBV27	.	.	TRBJ1-5	CASSEQGQFRNQPQHF	TGTGCCAGCAGCGAACAGGGCCAATTCCGAAATCAGCCCCAGCATTTT
TRBV27	.	.	TRBJ2-5	CASSQNREETQYF	TGTGCCAGCAGTCAGAACAGGGAGGAGACCCAGTACTTC
TRBV6-6	.	TRBD2	TRBJ2-1	CASSYLAVNEQFF	TGTGCCAGCAGTTACCTAGCGGTGAATGAGCAGTTCTTC
TRBV7-9	.	.	TRBJ1-2	CASSFEAARGYTF	TGTGCCAGCAGCTTTGAGGCCGCGAGGGGCTACACCTTC
TRBV21-1	.	.	TRBJ2-2	CASPCRGGSRLGGELFF	TGTGCCAGCCCGTGCAGGGGTGGTAGCAGACTCGGCGGGGAGCTGTTTTTT
TRBV3-1/TRBV3-2	.	TRBD2	TRBJ2-2	CATSTSAEKGELFF	TGTGCCACCTCGACTAGCGCGGAAAAAGGGGAGCTGTTTTTT
TRBV6-5	.	TRBD1	TRBJ1-1	CASSYFRQGGAEAFF	TGTGCCAGCAGTTACTTCCGGCAGGGGGGAGCTGAAGCTTTCTTT
TRBV6-5	.	.	TRBJ2-1	CASSLTETSYNEQFF	TGTGCCAGCAGCCTCACAGAAACCTCCTACAATGAGCAGTTCTTC
TRBV5-1	.	TRBD1	TRBJ2-5	CASSFSRQGYGETQYF	TGCGCCAGCAGCTTTTCCCGACAGGGATACGGAGAGACCCAGTACTTC
TRBV2	.	.	TRBJ1-5	CASSEGTLNQPQHF	TGTGCCAGCAGTGAAGGGACATTGAATCAGCCCCAGCATTTT
TRBV7-8	.	TRBD1	TRBJ1-3	CASSRGGTPSGNTIYF	TGTGCCAGCAGTCGAGGGGGCACCCCTTCTGGAAACACCATATATTTT
TRBV5-4	.	TRBD1	TRBJ1-1	CASSLELGQGGSEAFF	TGTGCCAGCAGCCTGGAGCTGGGACAGGGAGGATCTGAAGCTTTCTTT
TRBV13	.	.	TRBJ1-2	CASSISPRTLNYGYTF	TGTGCCAGCAGCATCAGCCCGCGGACACTTAACTATGGCTACACCTTC
TRBV29-1	.	TRBD1	TRBJ2-3	CSVEDETGGLDTQYF	TGCAGCGTTGAAGATGAGACAGGGGGCTTAGATACGCAGTATTTT
TRBV7-6	.	TRBD2	TRBJ2-3	CASSLEGGRSDTQYF	TGTGCCAGCAGCTTAGAGGGCGGGAGGTCAGATACGCAGTATTTT
TRBV5-1	.	TRBD2	TRBJ2-7	CASSRDRGGYEQYF	TGCGCCAGCAGCCGTGACCGGGGGGGCTACGAGCAGTACTTC
TRBV19	.	TRBD2	TRBJ2-3	CASSIGLAGVRDTQYF	TGTGCCAGTAGTATCGGGCTAGCGGGGGTAAGAGATACGCAGTATTTT
TRBV19	.	.	TRBJ2-5	CASSIIGLETQYF	TGTGCCAGTAGTATTATCGGGTTAGAGACCCAGTACTTC
TRBV4-2	.	TRBD2	TRBJ2-1	CASSHPGTSGRRYEQFF	TGTGCCAGCAGCCACCCCGGGACTAGCGGGAGAAGATATGAGCAGTTCTTC
TRBV28	.	TRBD1	TRBJ1-2	CASTPGTGVIPNYGYTF	TGTGCCAGCACCCCTGGGACAGGAGTAATACCTAACTATGGCTACACCTTC